The T cell receptor beta chain under discussion was sequenced for a study of vaccination and CD4 T cells after COVID-19. Study at large: Samples taken post-COVID came a median 101 days after diagnosis, ranging from 35 to 161.

At the Johns Hopkins FTIC core, DNA taken from cultured CD4+ T cells was sequenced by way of the Oncomine TCR Beta short-read assay. One entry per CDR3 protein, called by TCRdb with MiXCR from the PCR reads. The sample has roughly 18,000 distinct CDR3 sequences, 53% seen once. With regard to this clonotype: The antigen remains undetermined.

The germline gives CDR1 DFQATT, CDR2 SNEGSKA (reference sequence). CDR3 length equals 16 residues. V was pared by 3 bases and J by 1 base, with 4 bases of the junction left unmatched. Documented treatment: approximately 9-day PBMC culture with coronavirus spike peptide pools or control peptides (ViraFEST assay). This specimen was CD4+ T cells from blood, cultured in vitro, taken before SARS-CoV-2 vaccination. The source is a human donor who had recovered from COVID-19. The chain is built from TRBV20-1 and TRBJ2-1, with 12 bases identical to TRBD2. The DNA of the CDR3 is TGCAGTGCTAGGTTGACTAGCGGGAGATCCTACAATGAGCAGTTCTTC. This codes for CSARLTSGRSYNEQFF.